This is a list of T cell receptor beta chains from one sample in a study of cytomegalovirus exposure and HLA in healthy donors. Only in-frame clones appear in the TCRdb table, and some are missing; sequencing was by immunoSEQ multiplex PCR. Of more than 100,000 clones listed, roughly 80% were seen once; the top ten hold more than 2%. Material: PBMCs. The origin of the receptors is a man aged 25-40 years in good health and CMV-seronegative. Each CDR3 is given with its conserved first and last residue. A D gene is named only where the DNA matches it firmly. Rows may omit the clone size; those that give it use once, few, many or a size class.

clone_size	v_call	d_call	j_call	cdr3_aa	cdr3_nt
NA	TRBV28	TRBD1	TRBJ2-7	CASSSDRGSYEQYF	TGTGCCAGCAGTTCAGACAGGGGGAGCTACGAGCAGTACTTC
few	TRBV21-1	NA	TRBJ1-5	CASSPSPGDSNQPQHF	TGTGCCAGCAGCCCAAGCCCGGGGGATAGCAATCAGCCCCAGCATTTT
once	TRBV11-2	NA	TRBJ2-3	CASSLNVGGPDTQYF	TGTGCCAGCAGCTTAAATGTGGGGGGGCCGGATACGCAGTATTTT
once	TRBV5-4	TRBD2	TRBJ2-3	CASSWGLGTDTQYF	TGTGCCAGCAGCTGGGGACTAGGTACAGATACGCAGTATTTT
NA	TRBV7-2	NA	TRBJ2-3	CASSLVGSTDTQYF	TGTGCCAGCAGCTTAGTTGGCAGCACAGATACGCAGTATTTT
NA	TRBV10-3	NA	TRBJ2-1	CAISAGDQYNEQFF	TGTGCCATCAGTGCAGGGGATCAGTACAATGAGCAGTTCTTC
NA	TRBV27	TRBD2	TRBJ2-4	CASSLSKLAGGVNSQYF	TGTGCCAGCAGTTTATCGAAACTAGCGGGGGGGGTAAACAGTCAGTACTTC
NA	TRBV6-1	NA	TRBJ1-5	CASSGTQGRYQPQHF	TGTGCCAGCAGTGGGACGCAGGGGCGATATCAGCCCCAGCATTTT
once	TRBV9	TRBD1	TRBJ1-2	CASGTPGQGYLNGYTF	TGTGCCAGCGGAACCCCAGGACAGGGGTACTTGAATGGCTACACCTTC
NA	TRBV16	TRBD1	TRBJ1-6	CASSRGSGTGHASSYNSPLHF	TGTGCCAGCAGCCGAGGCTCCGGGACAGGCCACGCGAGCTCCTATAATTCACCCCTCCACTTT
NA	TRBV18	NA	TRBJ1-1	CASSPLAGADHTEAFF	TGTGCCAGCTCACCACTGGCAGGGGCGGATCACACTGAAGCTTTCTTT
NA	TRBV5-1	NA	TRBJ2-2	CASSLVPDSNTGELFF	TGCGCCAGCAGCTTGGTGCCAGACTCGAACACCGGGGAGCTGTTTTTT
NA	TRBV6-5	NA	TRBJ2-3	CASSELAGRHTQYF	TGTGCCAGCAGTGAATTGGCTGGGAGGCATACGCAGTATTTT
NA	TRBV10-3	TRBD2	TRBJ2-5	CAISESTGLEETQYF	TGTGCCATCAGTGAGTCGACGGGACTAGAAGAGACCCAGTACTTC
NA	TRBV27	TRBD1	TRBJ2-2	CASSRMWGQMTGELFF	TGTGCCAGCAGTCGAATGTGGGGACAGATGACCGGGGAGCTGTTTTTT
NA	TRBV11-2	TRBD1	TRBJ2-5	CASSQRGAGGGETQYF	TGTGCCAGCAGCCAACGTGGGGCAGGGGGCGGAGAGACCCAGTACTTC
NA	TRBV27	TRBD1	TRBJ2-2	CASRPGQGITGELFF	TGTGCCAGCAGGCCGGGACAGGGGATAACCGGGGAGCTGTTTTTT
NA	TRBV28	NA	TRBJ2-5	CASTARETQYF	TGTGCCAGCACCGCGCGTGAGACCCAGTACTTC
NA	TRBV28	TRBD1	TRBJ1-5	CASSFYGGQDVDSNQPQHF	TGTGCCAGCAGTTTTTATGGGGGACAGGACGTGGATAGCAATCAGCCCCAGCATTTT
few	TRBV6-5	TRBD2	TRBJ2-5	CASSWISGEVQETQYF	TGTGCCAGCAGTTGGATTAGCGGGGAGGTCCAAGAGACCCAGTACTTC
NA	TRBV27	NA	TRBJ1-2	CASRTGLYGYTF	TGTGCCAGCAGGACAGGCCTCTATGGCTACACCTTC
NA	TRBV10-1	TRBD1	TRBJ2-5	CASSERTGSGPQYF	TGCGCCAGCAGTGAGCGGACAGGGAGCGGTCCCCAGTACTTC
NA	TRBV7-2	TRBD1	TRBJ1-4	CASSHKQGAYEKLFF	TGTGCCAGCAGTCACAAACAGGGGGCTTACGAAAAACTGTTTTTT
NA	TRBV6-6	TRBD2	TRBJ2-1	CASIGLAGDYNEQFF	TGTGCCAGCATCGGACTAGCGGGGGACTACAATGAGCAGTTCTTC
NA	TRBV10-2	TRBD1	TRBJ1-6	CASSPRGQGIFSPLHF	TGCGCCAGCAGTCCTCGCGGACAGGGTATTTTTTCACCCCTCCACTTT
NA	TRBV11-2	NA	TRBJ1-6	CASSLVSGGRDSPLHF	TGTGCCAGCAGCTTAGTCTCCGGGGGAAGGGATTCACCCCTCCACTTT
NA	TRBV5-1	NA	TRBJ1-6	CASSLGARDSPLHF	TGCGCCAGCAGCTTGGGCGCCAGGGATTCACCCCTCCACTTT
NA	TRBV29-1	TRBD1	TRBJ2-7	CSVEDRDSYEQYF	TGCAGCGTTGAGGACAGGGACTCCTACGAGCAGTACTTC
NA	TRBV7-9	NA	TRBJ2-2	CASSSSGDTGELFF	TGTGCCAGCAGCTCCTCAGGGGACACCGGGGAGCTGTTTTTT
NA	TRBV10-1	TRBD2	TRBJ2-7	CASSVRLAGGEQYF	TGCGCCAGCAGTGTGCGACTAGCGGGGGGCGAGCAGTACTTC
NA	TRBV7-8	NA	TRBJ1-5	CASSLLQDSNQPQHF	TGTGCCAGCAGCTTGTTACAGGATAGCAATCAGCCCCAGCATTTT
NA	TRBV19	NA	TRBJ1-2	CASSPQGYGYTF	TGTGCCAGTAGTCCCCAGGGTTACGGCTACACCTTC
few	TRBV28	TRBD1	TRBJ1-4	CASSGDRGEEKLFF	TGTGCCAGCAGTGGGGACAGGGGAGAGGAAAAACTGTTTTTT
NA	TRBV6-1	TRBD2	TRBJ2-3	CASSELLREGLGDTQYF	TGTGCCAGCAGTGAACTACTCAGGGAGGGCTTGGGAGATACGCAGTATTTT
few	TRBV7-2	NA	TRBJ2-4	CASSFSPAKNIQYF	TGTGCCAGCAGCTTCTCCCCCGCCAAAAACATTCAGTACTTC
NA	TRBV28	TRBD1	TRBJ2-3	CASRGQGAGTDTQYF	TGTGCCAGCAGAGGACAGGGGGCGGGCACAGATACGCAGTATTTT
NA	TRBV7-8	NA	TRBJ2-3	CASSSPWTRGYGDTQYF	TGTGCCAGCAGCTCCCCTTGGACACGGGGGTACGGGGATACGCAGTATTTT
once	TRBV7-2	TRBD1	TRBJ1-4	CASSFRQGGNEKLFF	TGTGCCAGCAGCTTCCGACAGGGGGGAAATGAAAAACTGTTTTTT
NA	TRBV7-9	TRBD2	TRBJ2-1	CASSLSLAGAHNEQFF	TGTGCCAGCAGCTTATCCCTAGCGGGGGCCCACAATGAGCAGTTCTTC
NA	TRBV15	TRBD2	TRBJ2-7	CATSGASGGEQYF	TGTGCCACCAGCGGAGCTTCGGGAGGCGAGCAGTACTTC
NA	TRBV7-9	TRBD1	TRBJ2-6	CASSGQGASGANVLTF	TGTGCCAGCAGCGGGCAGGGGGCGTCGGGGGCCAACGTCCTGACTTTC
NA	TRBV9	TRBD2	TRBJ2-3	CASSVGGGDTDTQYF	TGTGCCAGCAGCGTAGGCGGGGGGGACACAGATACGCAGTATTTT
NA	TRBV11-2	NA	TRBJ1-4	CASSYTGNLNEKLFF	TGTGCCAGCAGTTATACAGGGAACTTAAATGAAAAACTGTTTTTT
NA	TRBV7-9	NA	TRBJ1-4	CASSFTGGTNEKLFF	TGTGCCAGCAGCTTCACGGGCGGGACTAATGAAAAACTGTTTTTT
NA	TRBV28	NA	TRBJ1-2	CASSQWGVGYGYGYTF	TGTGCCAGCAGTCAATGGGGGGTGGGTTACGGCTATGGCTACACCTTC
NA	TRBV19	NA	TRBJ1-2	CASSKWGADYGYTF	TGTGCCAGTAGTAAGTGGGGCGCTGACTATGGCTACACCTTC
few	TRBV30	NA	TRBJ1-1	CAWSRTVRNTEAFF	TGTGCCTGGAGTCGGACAGTTAGGAACACTGAAGCTTTCTTT
NA	TRBV30	NA	TRBJ1-1	CAWSFPRGLFMNTEAFF	TGTGCCTGGAGCTTCCCCCGGGGACTATTTATGAACACTGAAGCTTTCTTT
NA	TRBV27	TRBD1	TRBJ1-6	CASTRGAAGGWSPLHF	TGTGCCAGCACCCGCGGGGCGGCAGGGGGGTGGTCACCCCTCCACTTT
once	TRBV4-3	TRBD2	TRBJ2-1	CASSTVAGGPYNEQFF	TGCGCCAGCAGTACGGTAGCGGGGGGGCCCTACAATGAGCAGTTCTTC
NA	TRBV5-6	NA	TRBJ2-7	CASRSYQGQDFSEQYF	TGTGCCAGCAGGTCCTACCAGGGGCAGGACTTTAGCGAGCAGTACTTC
NA	TRBV5-1	TRBD1	TRBJ2-7	CASSHGTGGEDEQYF	TGCGCCAGCAGCCACGGGACAGGGGGTGAAGACGAGCAGTACTTC
NA	TRBV7-9	NA	TRBJ2-7	CSSSLSAGPKEQYF	TGTTCCAGCAGCTTATCTGCGGGACCCAAGGAGCAGTACTTC
NA	TRBV7-9	TRBD2	TRBJ2-7	CASSSTGGSYEQYF	TGTGCCAGCAGCTCCACGGGGGGCTCCTACGAGCAGTACTTC
NA	TRBV10-3	TRBD1	TRBJ1-2	CAISDPGTAYGYTF	TGTGCCATCAGTGATCCCGGGACAGCCTATGGCTACACCTTC
few	TRBV14	NA	TRBJ1-1	CASRPTAVDSPRDTEAFF	TGTGCCAGCAGACCGACGGCGGTGGACAGCCCCAGGGACACTGAAGCTTTCTTT
NA	TRBV5-1	TRBD1	TRBJ1-2	CASSFRGQGDYGYTF	TGCGCCAGCAGCTTTCGGGGACAGGGAGACTATGGCTACACCTTC
NA	TRBV30	NA	TRBJ1-5	CAWSLRGNQPQHF	TGTGCCTGGAGTCTGAGGGGCAATCAGCCCCAGCATTTT
NA	TRBV29-1	TRBD1	TRBJ1-1	CSVEAGGAGGRTAEAFF	TGCAGCGTTGAGGCGGGGGGGGCAGGGGGGAGGACAGCTGAAGCTTTCTTT